This T cell receptor (beta chain) was observed in a study of OX40 agonist ivuxolimab in advanced cancers. For the study at large: Clinicians treated patients with ivuxolimab, an agonistic anti-OX40 (CD134) antibody.

This CDR3 contains 14 residues. Per the germline V gene, CDR1 is MNHEY and CDR2 is SMNVEV (reference sequence). V was clipped by 2 bases and J by 1 base; unmatched bases: 2. Profiling relied on immunoSEQ multiplex PCR, and the TCRdb table lists in-frame clones only, not all of them. Among 60,000 or so clones listed, approximately 94% were seen once. The sample consisted of CD4+ or CD8+ T cells sorted from blood, taken in a trial of the OX40 agonist ivuxolimab. The sequence derives from an adult with an advanced solid tumor such as melanoma, head and neck, liver or kidney cancer. V usage is TRBV27 and J usage is TRBJ2-7; TRBD2 matches 7 bases. CDR3 DNA: TGTGCCAGCAGTTTACAGGGACTATCCTACGAGCAGTACTTC. Residues: CASSLQGLSYEQYF.